Sequencing of this T cell receptor beta chain was carried out in a study of cytomegalovirus exposure and HLA in healthy donors. Turning to the study itself: A later analysis reported the same platform for the roughly 110 validation repertoires and the 650 to 750 first-cohort repertoires. Overall study findings and caveats: Some TCR beta chains (over 150 of them) were listed as cytomegalovirus-associated. A few CMV-associated chains proved CMV antigen-specific in vitro.

V was clipped by 9 bases and J by 6 bases, with 18 bases between them. CDR3 size: 13 residues. Per the germline V gene, CDR1 is KGHSH and CDR2 is LQKENI. As to this clone: Its cognate antigen is unknown.

Assay used: immunoSEQ multiplex PCR; TCRdb lists only in-frame clones, some missing. The sample gives about 250,000 clones, roughly 90% of which show up once; about 12% is in the top ten. The validation cohort, a group of around 130 subjects, included the donors and was separate from the approximately 670-subject first cohort. The chain joins TRBV18 to TRBJ2-7; maybe TRBD2 (6 bases). The sample taken for sequencing was PBMCs. The receptor was isolated from a young man in good health and CMV-seropositive. CDR3 in amino acids: CASGDSLGAEQYF. The CDR3 DNA is TGTGCCAGTGGGGACTCCCTGGGCGCCGAGCAGTACTTC.